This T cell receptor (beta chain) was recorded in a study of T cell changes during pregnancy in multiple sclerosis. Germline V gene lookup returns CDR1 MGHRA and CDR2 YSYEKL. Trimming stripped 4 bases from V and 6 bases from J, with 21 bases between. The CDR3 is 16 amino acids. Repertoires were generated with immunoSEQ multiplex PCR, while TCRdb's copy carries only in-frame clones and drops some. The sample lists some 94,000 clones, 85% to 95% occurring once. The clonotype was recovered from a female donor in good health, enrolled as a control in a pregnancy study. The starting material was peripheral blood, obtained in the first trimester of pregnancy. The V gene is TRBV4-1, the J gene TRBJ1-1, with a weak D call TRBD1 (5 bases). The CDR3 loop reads CASSRIGARQTAEAFF. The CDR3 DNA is TGCGCCAGCAGCCGGATAGGAGCCCGACAGACCGCTGAAGCTTTCTTT.